Listed here is a single T cell receptor beta chain. The antigen remains undetermined. The time point is: pre-treatment baseline. Patients had no prior systemic cancer treatment, immunosuppressants or other active cancers. Here immunoSEQ multiplex PCR was the method, and the copy in TCRdb shows in-frame clones only, minus some. The data hold 17,000 or so clones, with 83% observed a single time. The sample is drawn from a study of blood T cell dynamics during melanoma immunotherapy. The V gene's germline CDR1 is SGHVS and CDR2 FQNEAQ. V lost 1 base and J lost 1, with 14 bases in between. The CDR3 has 16 residues. Study-wide results and limits: Clones driving repertoire changes may be melanoma-specific or general immune activation.

The rearrangement uses TRBV7-8 and TRBJ2-7; unclear D gene. This receptor was taken from a human donor with melanoma. Sample: blood, taken from a patient treated with checkpoint blockade. The CDR3 region has the DNA TGTGCCAGCAGCTTAGAGTTTAGCCTTTTGTCCTACGAGCAGTACTTC. It specifies CASSLEFSLLSYEQYF.